A single sample is the source of the 11 T cell receptor beta chains below, sequenced in a study of blood T cell repertoires in COVID-19. Profiled with immunoSEQ multiplex PCR; TCRdb holds only in-frame clones, not every one. The sample holds roughly 100,000 clones, roughly 91% seen once. Material for sequencing was peripheral blood. The receptors derive from a woman aged 80 or older with active COVID-19.

This chain connects TRBV7-9 to TRBJ2-5, with D perhaps matching TRBD1 (6 bases). This CDR3 spans 13 amino acids. CDR1 SEHNR and CDR2 FQNEAQ come from the germline V gene (reference sequence). With 5 bases removed from V and 5 bases from J, the gap between germline ends came to 12 bases. The CDR3 nucleotides are TGTGCCAGCAGCCAGCAGGGGCAGGAGACCCAGTACTTC. Protein: CASSQQGQETQYF.

This chain links TRBV9 with TRBJ2-3; possibly TRBD2 for D (6 bases). The CDR3 totals 15 residues. Trimming took 3 bases from V and 2 from J, leaving 13 bases between them. Germline CDR1 and CDR2: SGDLS and YYNGEE. The CDR3 here is CASSAGTQNTDTQYF. The CDR3 bases are TGTGCCAGCAGCGCCGGGACTCAGAACACAGATACGCAGTATTTT.

The chain joins TRBV7-2 to TRBJ2-7; 10 bases line up with TRBD2. The CDR3 is 15 amino acids. Germline V gene lookup returns CDR1 SGHTA and CDR2 FQGNSA. V shed 5 bases, J shed 7 bases, and the junction held 11 bases outside the gene matches. The CDR3 loop is CASSVAFSGGREQYF. CDR3 sequence (DNA): TGTGCCAGCAGCGTCGCTTTTAGCGGGGGGCGGGAGCAGTACTTC. Drawing the rest from reference TRBV7-2 and TRBJ2-7, the complete variable domain is GAGVSQSPSNKVTEKGKDVELRCDPISGHTALYWYRQSLGQGLEFLIYFQGNSAPDKSGLPSDRFSAERTGGSVSTLTIQRTQQEDSAVYLCASSVAFSGGREQYFGPGTRLTVT.

The rearrangement uses TRBV15 and TRBJ1-2; unclear D gene. The V gene lost 1 base and the J gene lost 3 bases, with 9 bases spanning the gap. CDR3 size: 14 residues. Germline lookup yields CDR1 LNHNV and CDR2 YYDKDF (reference sequence). CDR3 bases: TGTGCCACCAGCAGAGGAGGTGGTGACTATGGCTACACCTTC. Amino acids: CATSRGGGDYGYTF.

This clone has a single count. The J gene is TRBJ2-3, the V gene TRBV19; possibly TRBD1 for D (5 bases). Looked up from germline, CDR1 is LNHDA and CDR2 is SQIVND (reference sequence). The CDR3 sequence is 9 residues long. V shed 9 bases and J shed 11 bases, with 9 bases lying between them. The CDR3 loop reads CASPGLQYF. In nucleotides, the CDR3 is TGTGCCAGCCCAGGGTTGCAGTATTTT.

The genes are TRBV9 and TRBJ2-1, with D perhaps TRBD2 (6 bases). This CDR3 spans 17 amino acids. V was clipped by 0 bases and J by 0 bases, with 13 bases between them. The germline CDR1 and CDR2 sequences are SGDLS and YYNGEE. This CDR3 is CASSVAASAISYNEQFF. The CDR3 bases are TGTGCCAGCAGCGTAGCTGCTAGCGCGATCTCCTACAATGAGCAGTTCTTC.

The genes are TRBV10-3 and TRBJ1-5; D is unresolved. Trimming took off 0 bases at V and 6 bases at J, with 15 bases between the two ends. CDR3 size: 16 residues. Germline values: CDR1 ENHRY, CDR2 SYGVKD. The CDR3 bases are TGTGCCATCAGTGAGTCGAAGGCCACAGCGGGTCAGCCCCAGCATTTT. Protein: CAISESKATAGQPQHF.

This clone was recorded a few times. The genes are TRBV6-6 and TRBJ2-7; the match to TRBD2 covers 11 bases. The CDR3 contains 16 residues. V dropped 4 bases and J dropped 4; count of bases not matched to a gene: 9. Germline CDR1 is MNHNY and CDR2 is SVGAGI (reference sequence). The CDR3 protein is CASSSLTSGSLYEQYF. CDR3 DNA sequence: TGTGCCAGCAGTTCCCTTACTAGCGGGAGCCTGTACGAGCAGTACTTC.

This sequence joins TRBV19 and TRBJ2-5; 13 nucleotides agree with TRBD2. V lost 10 bases and J lost 0; bases outside the gene matches: 8. From germline, CDR1 is LNHDA and CDR2 SQIVND (reference sequence). The length of the CDR3 is 16 residues. The CDR3 nucleotides read TGTGCCACAGGACTAGCGGGAGTAAAGTACCAAGAGACCCAGTACTTC. Amino acid sequence: CATGLAGVKYQETQYF.

The chain's CDR3 is CAISKTGTGGQDEQFF. As DNA, the CDR3 is TGTGCCATCAGTAAGACCGGGACAGGGGGGCAGGATGAGCAGTTCTTC. V is TRBV10-3 and J is TRBJ2-1, with TRBD1 matching over 11 bases. This CDR3 region has 16 residues. The germline V gene has CDR1 ENHRY and CDR2 SYGVKD. The V segment lost 5 bases and the J segment 8 bases; nucleotides outside the gene matches: 11.

This clone was detected a few times. The genes are TRBV6-1 and TRBJ1-5; D not resolved. CDR1 is MNHNS and CDR2 is SASEGT in the germline V gene. The CDR3 is 11 amino acids. The ends were cut back, 2 bases at V and 10 bases at J, with 6 bases in the middle. The CDR3: CASSESSPQHF. In nucleotides, the CDR3 is TGTGCCAGCAGTGAATCTAGCCCCCAGCATTTT.